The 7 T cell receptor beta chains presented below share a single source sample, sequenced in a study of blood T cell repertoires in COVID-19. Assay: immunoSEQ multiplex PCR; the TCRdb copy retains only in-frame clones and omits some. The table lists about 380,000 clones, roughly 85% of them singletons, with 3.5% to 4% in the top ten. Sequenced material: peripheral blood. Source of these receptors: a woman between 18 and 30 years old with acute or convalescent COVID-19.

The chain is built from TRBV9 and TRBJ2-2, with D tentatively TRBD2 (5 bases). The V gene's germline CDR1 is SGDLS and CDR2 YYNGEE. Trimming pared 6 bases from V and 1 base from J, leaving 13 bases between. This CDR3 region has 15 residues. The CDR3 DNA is TGTGCCAGCACAGCGGCCGTAGGGAACACCGGGGAGCTGTTTTTT. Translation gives CASTAAVGNTGELFF.

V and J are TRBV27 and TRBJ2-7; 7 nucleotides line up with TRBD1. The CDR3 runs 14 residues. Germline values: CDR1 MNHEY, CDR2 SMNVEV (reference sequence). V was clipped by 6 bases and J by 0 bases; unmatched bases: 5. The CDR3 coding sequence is TGTGCCAGCAGGACAGGGAGAAGCTCCTACGAGCAGTACTTC. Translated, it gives CASRTGRSSYEQYF.

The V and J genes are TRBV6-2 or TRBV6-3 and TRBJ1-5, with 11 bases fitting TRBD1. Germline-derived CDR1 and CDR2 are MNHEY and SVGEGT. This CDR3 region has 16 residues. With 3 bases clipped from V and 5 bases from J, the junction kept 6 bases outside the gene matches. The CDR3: CASSYPDRGRDQPQHF. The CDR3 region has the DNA TGTGCCAGCAGTTATCCGGACAGGGGGCGCGATCAGCCCCAGCATTTT.

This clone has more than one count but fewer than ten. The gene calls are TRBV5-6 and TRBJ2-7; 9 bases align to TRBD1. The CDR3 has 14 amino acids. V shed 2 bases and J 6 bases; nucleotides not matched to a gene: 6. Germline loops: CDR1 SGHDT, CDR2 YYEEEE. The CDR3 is CASSFGTGRGEQYF. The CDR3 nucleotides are TGTGCCAGCAGCTTTGGGACAGGGAGAGGCGAGCAGTACTTC.

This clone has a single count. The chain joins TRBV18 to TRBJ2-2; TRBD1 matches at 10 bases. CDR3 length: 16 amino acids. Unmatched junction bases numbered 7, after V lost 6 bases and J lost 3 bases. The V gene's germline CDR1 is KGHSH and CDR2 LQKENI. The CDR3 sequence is CASSSPGQGYTGELFF. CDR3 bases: TGTGCCAGCTCGTCGCCGGGACAGGGGTACACCGGGGAGCTGTTTTTT.

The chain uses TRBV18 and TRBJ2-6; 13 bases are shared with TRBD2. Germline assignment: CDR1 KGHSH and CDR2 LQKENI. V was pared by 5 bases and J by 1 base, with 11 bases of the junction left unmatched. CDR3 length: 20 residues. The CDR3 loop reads CASSNLPGLAGKSGANVLTF. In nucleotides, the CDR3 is TGTGCCAGCTCAAATCTTCCGGGACTAGCGGGAAAATCTGGGGCCAACGTCCTGACTTTC.

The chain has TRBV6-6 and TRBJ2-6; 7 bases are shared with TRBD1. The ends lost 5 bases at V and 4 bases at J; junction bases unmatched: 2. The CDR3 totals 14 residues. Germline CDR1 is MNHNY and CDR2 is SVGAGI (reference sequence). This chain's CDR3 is CASSLRGGANVLTF. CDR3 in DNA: TGTGCCAGCAGTCTCAGGGGGGGGGCCAACGTCCTGACTTTC.